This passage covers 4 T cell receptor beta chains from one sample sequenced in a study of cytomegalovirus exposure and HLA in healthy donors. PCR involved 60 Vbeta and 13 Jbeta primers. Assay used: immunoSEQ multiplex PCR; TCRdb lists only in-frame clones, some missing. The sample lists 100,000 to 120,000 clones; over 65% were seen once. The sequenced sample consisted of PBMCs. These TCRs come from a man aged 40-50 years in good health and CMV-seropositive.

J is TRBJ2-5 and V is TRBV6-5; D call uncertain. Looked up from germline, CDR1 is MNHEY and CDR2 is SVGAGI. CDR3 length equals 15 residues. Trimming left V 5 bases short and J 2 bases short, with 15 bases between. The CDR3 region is CASSLLPSSQETQYF. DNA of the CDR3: TGTGCCAGCAGTCTCCTCCCGAGTTCACAAGAGACCCAGTACTTC.

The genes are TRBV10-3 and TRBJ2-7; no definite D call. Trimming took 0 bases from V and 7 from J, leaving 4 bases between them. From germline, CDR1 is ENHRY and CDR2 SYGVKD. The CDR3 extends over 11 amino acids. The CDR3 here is CAISESREQYF. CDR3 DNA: TGTGCCATCAGTGAGTCGAGAGAGCAGTACTTC.

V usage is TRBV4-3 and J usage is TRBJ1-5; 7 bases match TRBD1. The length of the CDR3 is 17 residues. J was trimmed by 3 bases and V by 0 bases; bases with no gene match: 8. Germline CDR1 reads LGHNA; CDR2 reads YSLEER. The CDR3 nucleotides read TGCGCCAGCAGCCAAGATAGGAAGACAGGGCCCAATCAGCCCCAGCATTTT. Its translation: CASSQDRKTGPNQPQHF.

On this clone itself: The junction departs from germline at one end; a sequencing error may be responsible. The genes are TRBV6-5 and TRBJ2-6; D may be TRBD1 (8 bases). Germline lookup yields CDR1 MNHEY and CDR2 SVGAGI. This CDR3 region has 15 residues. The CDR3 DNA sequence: TGTGCCAGTTACAGGGGGAGGGCTGGGGCCAACGGCCTGACTTTC. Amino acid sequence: CASYRGRAGANGLTF.